The present TCR beta chain was sequenced within a study of blood T cell repertoires in COVID-19. Overall study context: Specimens from acute and convalescent COVID-19 originated in the United States, Italy and Spain. PBMCs, B-cell-depleted T cells, or T cells were the source of the cDNA or gDNA that made up the material.

Original processing methods: How many nucleated cells were present was estimated from reference gene primer amplification. Using immunoSEQ multiplex PCR, the repertoire was profiled, and TCRdb retains in-frame clones only, with some absent. V, J and clone size are those of that table, while D and trimming were read from the DNA. The sample carries about 83,000 clones, 85% to 90% recorded once. This CDR3 region has 12 residues. The ends were cut back, 6 bases at V and 7 bases at J, with 12 bases in the middle. Germline CDR1 MNHEY, CDR2 SMNVEV (reference sequence). The sequencing input was peripheral blood. The receptor was isolated from a woman over 75 in a cohort sampled during active or convalescent COVID-19. The V call is TRBV27, the J call TRBJ1-2; a weak D match, TRBD1 (6 bases). The CDR3 nucleotides read TGTGCCAGCAGCACAGGGAAAGCTGGCTACACCTTC. It codes for CASSTGKAGYTF.